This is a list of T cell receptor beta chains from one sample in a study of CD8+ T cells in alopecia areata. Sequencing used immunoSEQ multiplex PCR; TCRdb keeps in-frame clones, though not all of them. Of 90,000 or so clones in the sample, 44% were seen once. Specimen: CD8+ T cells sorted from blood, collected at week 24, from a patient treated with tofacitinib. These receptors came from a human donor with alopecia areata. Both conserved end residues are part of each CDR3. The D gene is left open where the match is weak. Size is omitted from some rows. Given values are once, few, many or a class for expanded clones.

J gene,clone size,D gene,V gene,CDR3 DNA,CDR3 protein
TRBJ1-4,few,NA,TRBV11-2,TGTGCCAGCAGCTTTTCTAGGGCTGCAGTCGAAAAACTGTTTTTT,CASSFSRAAVEKLFF
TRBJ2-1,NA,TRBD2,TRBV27,TGTGCCAGCGGCCGCGGGCGGGGGACGGGTGAGCAGTTCTTC,CASGRGRGTGEQFF
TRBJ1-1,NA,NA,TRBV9,TGTGCCAGCAGCGAGCTGGGGGTGGACACTGAAGCTTTCTTT,CASSELGVDTEAFF
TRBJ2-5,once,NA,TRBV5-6,TGTGCCAGCAGCGTTCAGGGGCGAGAGACCCAGTACTTC,CASSVQGRETQYF
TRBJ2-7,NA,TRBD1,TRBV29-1,TGCAGCGTTGGACAGGGAAGCTCCTACGAGCAGTACTTC,CSVGQGSSYEQYF
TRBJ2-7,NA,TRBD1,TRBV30,TGTGCCTGGAGTGTCGGGACAGGGGGCGACGAGCAGTACTTC,CAWSVGTGGDEQYF
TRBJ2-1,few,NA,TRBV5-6,TGTGCCAGCAGCCTCGTTGGGGGTTCCAACAATGAGCAGTTCTTC,CASSLVGGSNNEQFF
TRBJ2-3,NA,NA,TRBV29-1,TGCAGCGTTGGGTCGGCAGGGTGGACAGATACGCAGTATTTT,CSVGSAGWTDTQYF
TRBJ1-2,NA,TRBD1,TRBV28,TGTGCCAGCAGTTATGGGACAGGGAACGGCTACACCTTC,CASSYGTGNGYTF
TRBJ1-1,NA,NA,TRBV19,TGTGCCAGTAGTATGTCTATGGAAGCTTTCTTT,CASSMSMEAFF
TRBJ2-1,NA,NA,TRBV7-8,TGTGCCAGCAGCGTCTCGTCCCTAGCGAGCTCCTACAATGAGCAGTTCTTC,CASSVSSLASSYNEQFF
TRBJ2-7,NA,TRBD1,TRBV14,TGTGCCAGCAGCACTACAGACAGGGCAAGGAACGAGCAGTACTTC,CASSTTDRARNEQYF
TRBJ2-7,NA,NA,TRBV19,TGTGCCAGTAGTAGTGGACATGGCCCCTACGAGCAGTACTTC,CASSSGHGPYEQYF
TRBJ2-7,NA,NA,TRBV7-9,TGTGCCAGCAGCTTAAAAGGATTCGAGCAGTACTTC,CASSLKGFEQYF
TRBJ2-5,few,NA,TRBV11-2,TGTGCCAGCAGCTTAGCACCGCGGGACTCCCAGTACTTC,CASSLAPRDSQYF
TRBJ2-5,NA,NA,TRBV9,TGTGCCAGCAGCCGGACATCCCTTCAAGAGACCCAGTACTTC,CASSRTSLQETQYF
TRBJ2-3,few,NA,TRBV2,TGTGCCAGCAGTGGTCTTCGGACCACTAGCACAGATACGCAGTATTTT,CASSGLRTTSTDTQYF